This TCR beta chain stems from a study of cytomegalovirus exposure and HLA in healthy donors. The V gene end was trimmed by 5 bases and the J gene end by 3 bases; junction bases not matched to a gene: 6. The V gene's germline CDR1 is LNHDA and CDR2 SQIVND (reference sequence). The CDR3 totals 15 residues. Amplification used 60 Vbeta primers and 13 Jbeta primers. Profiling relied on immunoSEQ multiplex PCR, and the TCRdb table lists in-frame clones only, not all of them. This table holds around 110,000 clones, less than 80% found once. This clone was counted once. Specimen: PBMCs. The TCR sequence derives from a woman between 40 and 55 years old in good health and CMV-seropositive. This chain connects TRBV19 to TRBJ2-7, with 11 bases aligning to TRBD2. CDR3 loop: CASSFGTSGLYEQYF. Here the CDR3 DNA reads TGTGCCAGTAGTTTTGGGACTAGCGGACTCTACGAGCAGTACTTC. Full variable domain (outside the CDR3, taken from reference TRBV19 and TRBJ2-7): DGGITQSPKYLFRKEGQNVTLSCEQNLNHDAMYWYRQDPGQGLRLIYYSQIVNDFQKGDIAEGYSVSREKKESFPLTVTSAQKNPTAFYLCASSFGTSGLYEQYFGPGTRLTVT.